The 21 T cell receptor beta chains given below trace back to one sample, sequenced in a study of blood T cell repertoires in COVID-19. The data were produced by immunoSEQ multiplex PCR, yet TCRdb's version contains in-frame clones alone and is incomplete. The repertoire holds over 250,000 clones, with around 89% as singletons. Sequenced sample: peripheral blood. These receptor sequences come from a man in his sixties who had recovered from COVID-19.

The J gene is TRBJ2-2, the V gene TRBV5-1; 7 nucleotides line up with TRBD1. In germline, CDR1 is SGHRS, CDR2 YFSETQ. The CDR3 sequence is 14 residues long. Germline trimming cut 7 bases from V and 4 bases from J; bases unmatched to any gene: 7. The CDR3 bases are TGCGCCAGCCAACCGGGACAGAGCACCGGGGAGCTGTTTTTT. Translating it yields CASQPGQSTGELFF.

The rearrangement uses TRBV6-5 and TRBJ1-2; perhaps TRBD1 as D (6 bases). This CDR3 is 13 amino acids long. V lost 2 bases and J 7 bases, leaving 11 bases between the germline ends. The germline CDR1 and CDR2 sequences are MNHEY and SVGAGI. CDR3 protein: CASSYRGGSGYTF. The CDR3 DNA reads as TGTGCCAGCAGTTACCGTGGGGGCAGTGGCTACACCTTC.

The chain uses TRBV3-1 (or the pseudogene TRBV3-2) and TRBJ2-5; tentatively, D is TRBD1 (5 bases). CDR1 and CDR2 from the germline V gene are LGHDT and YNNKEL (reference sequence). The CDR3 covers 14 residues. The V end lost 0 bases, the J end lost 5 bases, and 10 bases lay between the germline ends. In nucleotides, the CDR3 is TGTGCCAGCAGCCAAGACAGGGATAGGGAGACCCAGTACTTC. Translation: CASSQDRDRETQYF.

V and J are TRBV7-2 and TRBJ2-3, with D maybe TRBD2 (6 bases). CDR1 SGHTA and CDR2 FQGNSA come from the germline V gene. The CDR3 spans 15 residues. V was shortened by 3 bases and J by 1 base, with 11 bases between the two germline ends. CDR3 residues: CASSFGGIRTDTQYF. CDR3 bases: TGTGCCAGCAGCTTCGGAGGGATTCGCACAGATACGCAGTATTTT.

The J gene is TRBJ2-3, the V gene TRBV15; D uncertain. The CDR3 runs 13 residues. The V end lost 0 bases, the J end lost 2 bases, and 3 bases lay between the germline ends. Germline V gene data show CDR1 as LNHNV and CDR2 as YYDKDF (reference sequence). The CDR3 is CATSRELTDTQYF. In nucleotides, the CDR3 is TGTGCCACCAGCAGAGAACTCACAGATACGCAGTATTTT.

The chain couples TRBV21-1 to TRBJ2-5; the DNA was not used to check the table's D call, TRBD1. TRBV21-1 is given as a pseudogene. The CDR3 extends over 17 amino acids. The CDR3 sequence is CASSKSRVGWWQETQYF. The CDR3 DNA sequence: TGTGCCAGCAGCAAATCCAGGGTCGGGTGGTGGCAAGAGACCCAGTACTTC.

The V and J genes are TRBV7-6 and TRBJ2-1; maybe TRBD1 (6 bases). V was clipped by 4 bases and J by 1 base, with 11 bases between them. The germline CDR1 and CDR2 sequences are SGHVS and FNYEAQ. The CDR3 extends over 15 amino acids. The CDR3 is CASSYQQGSYNEQFF. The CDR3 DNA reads TGTGCCAGCAGCTACCAACAGGGATCCTACAATGAGCAGTTCTTC.

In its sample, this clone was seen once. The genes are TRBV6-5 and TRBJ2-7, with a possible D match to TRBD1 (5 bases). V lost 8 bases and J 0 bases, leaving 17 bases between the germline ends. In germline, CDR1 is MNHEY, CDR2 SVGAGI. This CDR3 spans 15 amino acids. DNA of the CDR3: TGTGCCAGCGGCAGGGAACCCTCTAGCTCCTACGAGCAGTACTTC. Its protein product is CASGREPSSSYEQYF.

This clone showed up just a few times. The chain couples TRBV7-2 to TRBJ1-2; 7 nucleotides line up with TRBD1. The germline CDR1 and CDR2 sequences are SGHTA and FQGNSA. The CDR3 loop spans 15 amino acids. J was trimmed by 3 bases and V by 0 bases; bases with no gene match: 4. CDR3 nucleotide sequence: TGTGCCAGCAGCTTAGCGGAGGGGGCGGACTATGGCTACACCTTC. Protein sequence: CASSLAEGADYGYTF.

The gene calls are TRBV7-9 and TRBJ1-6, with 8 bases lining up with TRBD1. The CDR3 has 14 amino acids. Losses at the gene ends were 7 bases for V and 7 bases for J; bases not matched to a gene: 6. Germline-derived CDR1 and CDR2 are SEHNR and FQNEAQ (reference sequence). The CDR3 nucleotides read TGTGCCAGCACCTTGGGACAGGAGAATTCACCCCTCCACTTT. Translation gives CASTLGQENSPLHF. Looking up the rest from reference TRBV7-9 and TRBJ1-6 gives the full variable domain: DTGVSQNPRHKITKRGQNVTFRCDPISEHNRLYWYRQTLGQGPEFLTYFQNEAQLEKSRLLSDRFSAERPKGSFSTLEIQRTEQGDSAMYLCASTLGQENSPLHFGNGTRLTVT.

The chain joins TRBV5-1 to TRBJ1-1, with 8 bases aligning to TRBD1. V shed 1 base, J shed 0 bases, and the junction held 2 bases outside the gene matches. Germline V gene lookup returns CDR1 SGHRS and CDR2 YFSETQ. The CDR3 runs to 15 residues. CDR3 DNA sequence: TGCGCCAGCAGCTTGCAGGGACAGGTGAACACTGAAGCTTTCTTT. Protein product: CASSLQGQVNTEAFF.

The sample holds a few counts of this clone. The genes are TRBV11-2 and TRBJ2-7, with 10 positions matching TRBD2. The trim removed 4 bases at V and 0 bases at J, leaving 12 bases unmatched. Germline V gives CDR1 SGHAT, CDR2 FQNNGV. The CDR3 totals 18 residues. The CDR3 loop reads CASSSFGLAGANSYEQYF. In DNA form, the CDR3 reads TGTGCCAGCAGCTCGTTCGGGCTAGCGGGGGCGAACTCCTACGAGCAGTACTTC. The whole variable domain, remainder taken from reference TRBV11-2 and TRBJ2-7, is EAGVAQSPRYKIIEKRQSVAFWCNPISGHATLYWYQQILGQGPKLLIQFQNNGVVDDSQLPKDRFSAERLKGVDSTLKIQPAKLEDSAVYLCASSSFGLAGANSYEQYFGPGTRLTVT.

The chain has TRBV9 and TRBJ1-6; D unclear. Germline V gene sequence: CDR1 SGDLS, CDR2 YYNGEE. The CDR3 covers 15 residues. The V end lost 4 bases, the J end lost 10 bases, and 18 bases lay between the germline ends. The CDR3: CASSLFFTAESPLHF. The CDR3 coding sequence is TGTGCCAGCAGCCTTTTCTTTACAGCGGAGTCACCCCTCCACTTT.

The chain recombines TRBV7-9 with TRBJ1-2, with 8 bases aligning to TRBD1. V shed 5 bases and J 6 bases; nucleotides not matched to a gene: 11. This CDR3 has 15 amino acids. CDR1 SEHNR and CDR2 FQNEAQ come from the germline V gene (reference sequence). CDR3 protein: CASSPLGQGEDGYTF. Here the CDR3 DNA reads TGTGCCAGCAGCCCTCTCGGACAGGGAGAAGATGGCTACACCTTC.

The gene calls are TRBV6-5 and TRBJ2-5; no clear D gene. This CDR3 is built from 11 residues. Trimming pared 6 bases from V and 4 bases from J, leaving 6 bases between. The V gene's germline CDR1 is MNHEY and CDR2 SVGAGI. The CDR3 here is CASRRRETQYF. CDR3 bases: TGTGCCAGCAGGAGGAGAGAGACCCAGTACTTC.

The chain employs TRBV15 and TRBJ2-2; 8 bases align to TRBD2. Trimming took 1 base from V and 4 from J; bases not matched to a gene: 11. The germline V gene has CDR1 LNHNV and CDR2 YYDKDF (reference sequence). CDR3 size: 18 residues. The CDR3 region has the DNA TGTGCCACCAGCAGAGGGATGGGATCCCGGGGGGGCACCGGGGAGCTGTTTTTT. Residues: CATSRGMGSRGGTGELFF.

The CDR3, as DNA: TGTGCCAGCAGACTAACCGGGGCCAACAGGGTTGGCACTGAAGCTTTCTTT. Its translation: CASRLTGANRVGTEAFF. This chain links TRBV7-8 with TRBJ1-1, with a tentative D call TRBD1 (6 bases). V was clipped by 6 bases and J by 4 bases, with 24 bases between them. Germline lookup yields CDR1 SGHVS and CDR2 FQNEAQ. The CDR3 spans 17 residues.

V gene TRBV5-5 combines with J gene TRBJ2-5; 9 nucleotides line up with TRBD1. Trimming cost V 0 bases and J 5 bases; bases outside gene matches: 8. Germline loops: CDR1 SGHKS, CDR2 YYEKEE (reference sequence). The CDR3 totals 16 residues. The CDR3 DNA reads TGTGCCAGCAGCTTGGCGCTGACAGGGGGAATGGAGACCCAGTACTTC. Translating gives CASSLALTGGMETQYF.

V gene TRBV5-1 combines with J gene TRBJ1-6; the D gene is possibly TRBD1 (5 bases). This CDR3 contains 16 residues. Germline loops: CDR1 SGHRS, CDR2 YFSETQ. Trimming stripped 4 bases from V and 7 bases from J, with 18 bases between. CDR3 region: CASSPLDGAGNSPLHF. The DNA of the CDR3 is TGCGCCAGCAGCCCCCTGGATGGGGCTGGAAATTCACCCCTCCACTTT.

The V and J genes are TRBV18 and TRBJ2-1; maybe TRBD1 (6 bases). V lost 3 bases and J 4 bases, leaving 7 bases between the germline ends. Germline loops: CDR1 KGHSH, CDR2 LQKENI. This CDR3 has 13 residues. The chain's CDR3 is CASSPGQYNEQFF. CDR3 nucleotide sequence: TGTGCCAGCTCACCGGGACAATACAATGAGCAGTTCTTC.

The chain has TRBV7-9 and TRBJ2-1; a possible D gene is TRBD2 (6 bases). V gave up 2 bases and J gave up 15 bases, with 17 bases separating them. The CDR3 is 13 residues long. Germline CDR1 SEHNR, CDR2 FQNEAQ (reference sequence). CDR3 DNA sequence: TGTGCCAGCAGCTTATCCGGCGGGGCCTTTAGGTTCTTC. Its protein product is CASSLSGGAFRFF. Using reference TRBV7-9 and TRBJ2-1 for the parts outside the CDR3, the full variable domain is DTGVSQNPRHKITKRGQNVTFRCDPISEHNRLYWYRQTLGQGPEFLTYFQNEAQLEKSRLLSDRFSAERPKGSFSTLEIQRTEQGDSAMYLCASSLSGGAFRFFGPGTRLTVL.